The sequence of this T cell receptor (beta chain) was determined in a study of blood T cell repertoires in COVID-19. Across the study: PBMCs, B-cell-depleted T cells, or T cells were the source of the cDNA or gDNA that made up the material.

The CDR3 is 16 residues long. V was shortened by 0 bases and J by 8 bases, with 19 bases between the two germline ends. CDR1 is MGHRA and CDR2 is YSYEKL in the germline V gene. Measured with immunoSEQ multiplex PCR; TCRdb has only the in-frame clones, and not every one. The data hold under 130,000 clones, with more than 60% observed a single time. The sequencing input was peripheral blood. This clonotype originated in a man between 65 and 80 years old with active or convalescent COVID-19. The rearrangement links TRBV4-1 to TRBJ1-2; tentatively, D is TRBD1 (5 bases). The DNA of the CDR3 is TGCGCCAGCAGCCAAGATCGGTGGGGGGATCACGGAGGCTACACCTTC. Its translation is CASSQDRWGDHGGYTF.